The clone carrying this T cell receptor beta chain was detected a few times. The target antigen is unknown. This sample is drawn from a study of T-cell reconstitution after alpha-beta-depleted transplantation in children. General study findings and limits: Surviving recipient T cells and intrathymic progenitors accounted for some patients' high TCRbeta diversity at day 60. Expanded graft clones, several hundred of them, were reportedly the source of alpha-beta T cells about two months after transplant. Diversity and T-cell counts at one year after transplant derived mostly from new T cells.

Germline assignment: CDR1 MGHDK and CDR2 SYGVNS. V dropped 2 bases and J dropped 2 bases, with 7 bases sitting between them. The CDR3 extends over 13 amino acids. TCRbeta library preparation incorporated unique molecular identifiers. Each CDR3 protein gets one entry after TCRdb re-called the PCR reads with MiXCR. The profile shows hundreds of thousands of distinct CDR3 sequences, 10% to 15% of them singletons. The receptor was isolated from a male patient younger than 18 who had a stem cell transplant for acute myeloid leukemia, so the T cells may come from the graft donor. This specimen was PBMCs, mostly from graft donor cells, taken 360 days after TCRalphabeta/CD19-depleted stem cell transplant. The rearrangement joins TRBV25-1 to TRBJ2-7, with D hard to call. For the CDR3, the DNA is TGTGCCAGCAGTGAAGTAGGAACCTACGAGCAGTACTTC. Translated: CASSEVGTYEQYF.